The rows below give T cell receptor beta chains drawn from one sample of a study of blood T cell repertoires in COVID-19. Method: immunoSEQ multiplex PCR; TCRdb's copy keeps in-frame clones and lacks some. The table has around 99,000 clones, about 89% seen once. Sequenced input: peripheral blood. Receptors originate from a woman aged 25 to 39 with acute or convalescent COVID-19. CDR3s include the opening cysteine and the closing phenylalanine or tryptophan. Fields, in order: J gene, clone size, V gene, D gene, CDR3 length, CDR3 DNA, CDR3 protein. The D gene is left open where the match is weak. Clone size is given for some rows only: seen once, a few or many times, or a class if the clone is expanded.

TRBJ1-3,-,TRBV5-1,TRBD1,17,TGCGCCAGCAGCTTGGACCCACAGGGGGCGACCGGAAACACCATATATTTT,CASSLDPQGATGNTIYF
TRBJ2-7,-,TRBV7-9,TRBD1,15,TGTGCCAGCTGCCCCCCGGGACAGGGGAACTACGAGCAGTACTTC,CASCPPGQGNYEQYF
TRBJ1-2,-,TRBV5-4,TRBD1,16,TGTGCCAGCAGCCGTCCTACAGGGGGCTATGACTATGGCTACACCTTC,CASSRPTGGYDYGYTF
TRBJ2-7,-,TRBV5-4,-,14,TGTGCCAGCAGCTCGCAGGGATGGGGCTACGAGCAGTACTTC,CASSSQGWGYEQYF
TRBJ2-1,-,TRBV5-1,-,16,TGCGCCAGCAGCCACCCGACTCCCAGCTCCTACAATGAGCAGTTCTTC,CASSHPTPSSYNEQFF
TRBJ2-5,once,TRBV27,TRBD1,16,TGTGCCAGCAGTTTGGGGACAGGGTTCGACCAAGAGACCCAGTACTTC,CASSLGTGFDQETQYF
TRBJ2-7,-,TRBV28,TRBD1,16,TGTGCCAGCAGTGTACCACAGGGGGCTGGCTCCTACGAGCAGTACTTC,CASSVPQGAGSYEQYF
TRBJ2-3,once,TRBV15,-,17,TGTGCCACCAGCAGAGATATAGGGAGGGGGGGCACAGATACGCAGTATTTT,CATSRDIGRGGTDTQYF
TRBJ1-4,once,TRBV7-9,TRBD1,14,TGTGCCAGCGGAAGAGGACAGGGTGGGGAAAAACTGTTTTTT,CASGRGQGGEKLFF
TRBJ2-2,-,TRBV7-2,-,16,TGTGCCAGCAGCTTATGGCGGGCCCAGGGGACCGGGGAGCTGTTTTTT,CASSLWRAQGTGELFF
TRBJ1-5,-,TRBV6-2/TRBV6-3,TRBD1,14,TGTGCCAGCAGTGAGGGACAGGGGGAGCAGCCCCAGCATTTT,CASSEGQGEQPQHF
TRBJ2-7,-,TRBV6-5,-,13,TGTGCCAGCAGTAGGGACAAATCCTACGAGCAGTACTTC,CASSRDKSYEQYF
TRBJ1-4,-,TRBV20-1,-,11,TGCAGTGCTAGAGACGATGAAAAACTGTTTTTT,CSARDDEKLFF
TRBJ1-2,-,TRBV4-3,-,15,TGCGCCAGCAGCCAAGAGCCCAACAGGCGCTATGGCTACACCTTC,CASSQEPNRRYGYTF
TRBJ1-2,once,TRBV4-1,-,14,TGCGCCAGCAGCCAAGCCCCAGGGGCTGGTGGCTACACCTTC,CASSQAPGAGGYTF
TRBJ1-4,-,TRBV14,TRBD1,14,TGTGCCAGCAGCCAATTCAGGGGGGATGAAAAACTGTTTTTT,CASSQFRGDEKLFF
TRBJ1-5,-,TRBV5-8,TRBD1,16,TGTGCCAGCAGCCGCAGGGGGCCCCAACCCGAGCAGCCCCAGCATTTT,CASSRRGPQPEQPQHF